This T cell receptor (beta chain) was recovered during a study of shared clonotypes between healthy human individuals. The data were produced by immunoSEQ multiplex PCR, yet TCRdb's version contains in-frame clones alone and is incomplete. The sample lists 2,500,000 or so clones, under 95% occurring once. V lost 1 base to trimming and J lost 4 bases, with 9 bases between them. The CDR3 is made up of 14 amino acids. The germline V gene has CDR1 SGHNT and CDR2 YENEEA. The clonotype was recovered from a man aged 18 to 35 in good health. Some clones in this sample may be carry-over from other donors' samples. Sequencing used naive CD4+ T cells from PBMCs. The subset is: CD45RA+ positively selected. The chain joins TRBV11-3 to TRBJ2-3; possibly TRBD1 for D (6 bases). CDR3 sequence: CASSLGGPADTQYF. The CDR3 bases are TGTGCCAGCAGCTTAGGGGGGCCCGCAGATACGCAGTATTTT.